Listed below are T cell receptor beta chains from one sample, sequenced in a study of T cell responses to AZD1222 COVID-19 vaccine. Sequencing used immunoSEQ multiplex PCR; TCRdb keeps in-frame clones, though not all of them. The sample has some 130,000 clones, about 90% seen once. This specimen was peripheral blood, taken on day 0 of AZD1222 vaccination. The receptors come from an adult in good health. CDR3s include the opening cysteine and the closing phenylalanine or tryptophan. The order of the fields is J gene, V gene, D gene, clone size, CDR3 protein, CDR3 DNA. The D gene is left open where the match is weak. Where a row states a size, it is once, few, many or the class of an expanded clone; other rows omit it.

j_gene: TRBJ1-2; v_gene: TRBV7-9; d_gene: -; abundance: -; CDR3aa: CASSLDPQGTRGYTF; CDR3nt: TGTGCCAGCAGCCTCGACCCACAGGGTACTCGGGGCTACACCTTC
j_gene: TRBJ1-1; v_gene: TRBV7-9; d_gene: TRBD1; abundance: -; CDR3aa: CASSRPQGADTEAFF; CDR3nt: TGTGCCAGCAGCCGCCCTCAGGGGGCGGACACTGAAGCTTTCTTT
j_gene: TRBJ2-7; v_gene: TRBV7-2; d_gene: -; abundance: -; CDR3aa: CASSLGVHEQYF; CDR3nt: TGTGCCAGCAGCCTAGGGGTCCACGAGCAGTACTTC
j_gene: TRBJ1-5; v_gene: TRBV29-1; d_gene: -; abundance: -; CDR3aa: CSVADGLLGNQPQHF; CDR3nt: TGCAGCGTTGCAGATGGACTGTTGGGCAATCAGCCCCAGCATTTT
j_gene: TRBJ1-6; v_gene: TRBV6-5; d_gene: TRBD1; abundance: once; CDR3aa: CASRGTGPDSPLHF; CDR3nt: TGTGCCAGCAGGGGGACAGGGCCGGATTCACCCCTCCACTTT
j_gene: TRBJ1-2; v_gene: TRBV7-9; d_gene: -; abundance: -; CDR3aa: CASSLDGSRGYGYTF; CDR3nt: TGTGCCAGCAGCTTAGATGGCAGTAGGGGCTATGGCTACACCTTC
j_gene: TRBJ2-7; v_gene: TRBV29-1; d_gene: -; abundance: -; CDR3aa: CSVKKGVLDEQYF; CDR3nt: TGCAGCGTTAAAAAGGGAGTATTGGACGAGCAGTACTTC
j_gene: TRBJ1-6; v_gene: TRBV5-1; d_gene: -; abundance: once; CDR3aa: CASSLVAGDNSPLHF; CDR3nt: TGCGCCAGCAGCTTGGTGGCAGGGGATAATTCACCCCTCCACTTT
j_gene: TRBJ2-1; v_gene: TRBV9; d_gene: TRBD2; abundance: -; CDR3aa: CASSKNLAGANYNEQFF; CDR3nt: TGTGCCAGCAGCAAGAATTTAGCGGGGGCCAATTACAATGAGCAGTTCTTC
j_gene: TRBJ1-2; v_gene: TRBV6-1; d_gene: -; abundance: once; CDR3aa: CASSEGGRANYGYTF; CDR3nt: TGTGCCAGCAGTGAAGGGGGACGGGCTAACTATGGCTACACCTTC
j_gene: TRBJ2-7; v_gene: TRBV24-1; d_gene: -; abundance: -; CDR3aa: CATSDRRNEQYF; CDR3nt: TGTGCCACCAGTGATCGGAGGAACGAGCAGTACTTC
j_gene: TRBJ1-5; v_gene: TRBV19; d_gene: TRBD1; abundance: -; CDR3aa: CASTRGGQIRDSNQPQHF; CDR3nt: TGTGCCAGTACCAGGGGGGGCCAAATACGTGATAGCAATCAGCCCCAGCATTTT
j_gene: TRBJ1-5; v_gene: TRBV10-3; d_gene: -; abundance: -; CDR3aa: CATTRGGNQPQHF; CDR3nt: TGTGCCACTACCCGGGGGGGCAATCAGCCCCAGCATTTT
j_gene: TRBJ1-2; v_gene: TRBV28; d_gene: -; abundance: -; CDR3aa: CASSLSSSYGYTF; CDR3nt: TGTGCCAGCAGTTTGAGTTCCTCCTATGGCTACACCTTC
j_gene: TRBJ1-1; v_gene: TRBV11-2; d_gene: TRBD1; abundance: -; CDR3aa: CASSLSTGQGSRHEAFF; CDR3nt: TGTGCCAGCAGCTTAAGTACGGGACAGGGGTCACGGCATGAAGCTTTCTTT
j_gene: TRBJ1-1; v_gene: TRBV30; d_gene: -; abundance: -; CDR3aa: CAWSEATEAFF; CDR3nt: TGTGCCTGGAGTGAGGCCACTGAAGCTTTCTTT
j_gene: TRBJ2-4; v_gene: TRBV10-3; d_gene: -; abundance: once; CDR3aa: CAIRPGWIKNIQYF; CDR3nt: TGTGCCATCAGGCCAGGGTGGATCAAAAACATTCAGTACTTC
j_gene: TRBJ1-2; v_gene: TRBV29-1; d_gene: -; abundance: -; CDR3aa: CSGGETGGYTF; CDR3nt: TGCAGCGGGGGGGAAACGGGAGGCTACACCTTC
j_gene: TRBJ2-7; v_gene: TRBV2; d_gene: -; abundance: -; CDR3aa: CASSDRGTSYEQYF; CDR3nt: TGTGCCAGCAGTGACAGGGGTACGTCGTACGAGCAGTACTTC
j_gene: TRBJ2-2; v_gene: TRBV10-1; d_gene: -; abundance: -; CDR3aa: CASTRSPNTGELFF; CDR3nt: TGCGCCAGCACTCGATCACCGAACACCGGGGAGCTGTTTTTT
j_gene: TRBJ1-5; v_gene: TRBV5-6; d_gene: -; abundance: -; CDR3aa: CASSLRRGNQPQHF; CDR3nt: TGTGCCAGCAGCCTTAGGAGAGGCAATCAGCCCCAGCATTTT
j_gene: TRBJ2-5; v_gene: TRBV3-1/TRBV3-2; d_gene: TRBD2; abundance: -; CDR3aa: CASSQVLAGQETQYF; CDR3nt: TGTGCCAGCAGCCAAGTACTAGCGGGCCAAGAGACCCAGTACTTC
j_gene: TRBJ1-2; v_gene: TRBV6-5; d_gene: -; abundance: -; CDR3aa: CASSPGGGFYGYTF; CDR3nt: TGTGCCAGCAGTCCCGGGGGGGGATTCTATGGCTACACCTTC
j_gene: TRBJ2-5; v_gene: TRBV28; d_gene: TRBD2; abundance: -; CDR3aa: CASSGGAGGETQYF; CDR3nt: TGTGCCAGCAGTGGCGGGGCGGGAGGGGAGACCCAGTACTTC
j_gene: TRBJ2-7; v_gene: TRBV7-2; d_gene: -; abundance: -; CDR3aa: CASSDPYEQYF; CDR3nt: TGTGCCAGCAGCGACCCCTACGAGCAGTACTTC
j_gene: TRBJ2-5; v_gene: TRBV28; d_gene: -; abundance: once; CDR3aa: CASSLLSGEETQYF; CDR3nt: TGTGCCAGCAGTTTATTATCTGGTGAAGAGACCCAGTACTTC
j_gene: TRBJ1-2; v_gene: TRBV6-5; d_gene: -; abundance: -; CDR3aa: CASSYVAATNYGYTF; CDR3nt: TGTGCCAGCAGTTACGTGGCAGCGACTAACTATGGCTACACCTTC
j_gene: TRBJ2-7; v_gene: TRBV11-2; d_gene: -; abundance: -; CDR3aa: CASSLVGQSTYEQYF; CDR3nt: TGTGCCAGCAGCTTAGTTGGACAATCTACCTACGAGCAGTACTTC
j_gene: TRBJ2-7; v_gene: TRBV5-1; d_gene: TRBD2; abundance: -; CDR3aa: CASSLDATSDYEQYF; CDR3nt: TGCGCCAGCAGCTTGGACGCGACTAGCGACTACGAGCAGTACTTC
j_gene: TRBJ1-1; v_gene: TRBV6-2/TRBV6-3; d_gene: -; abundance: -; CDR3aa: CASSYPLRRFMNTEAFF; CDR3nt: TGTGCCAGCAGTTACCCCCTGAGGAGATTCATGAACACTGAAGCTTTCTTT
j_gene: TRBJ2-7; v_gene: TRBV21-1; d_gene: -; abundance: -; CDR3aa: CATFLATREQYF; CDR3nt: TGTGCCACCTTTCTAGCGACTCGCGAGCAGTACTTC
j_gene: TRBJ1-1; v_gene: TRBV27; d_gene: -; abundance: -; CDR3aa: CASSFVSRGEAFF; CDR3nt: TGTGCCAGCAGTTTCGTTAGCCGGGGTGAAGCTTTCTTT
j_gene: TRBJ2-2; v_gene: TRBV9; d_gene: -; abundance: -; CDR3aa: CASSVPQANPDTGELFF; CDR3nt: TGTGCCAGCAGCGTACCCCAAGCGAATCCCGACACCGGGGAGCTGTTTTTT
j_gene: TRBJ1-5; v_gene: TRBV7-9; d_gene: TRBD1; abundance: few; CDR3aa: CASSRTGWDQPQHF; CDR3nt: TGTGCCAGCAGCCGGACAGGATGGGATCAGCCCCAGCATTTT
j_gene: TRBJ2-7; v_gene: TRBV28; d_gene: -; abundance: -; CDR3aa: CASSPERGQYF; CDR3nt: TGTGCCAGCAGTCCCGAAAGAGGGCAGTACTTC
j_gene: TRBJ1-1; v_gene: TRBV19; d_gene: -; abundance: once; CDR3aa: CASSIPAGNTEAFF; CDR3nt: TGTGCCAGTAGTATTCCGGCGGGGAACACTGAAGCTTTCTTT
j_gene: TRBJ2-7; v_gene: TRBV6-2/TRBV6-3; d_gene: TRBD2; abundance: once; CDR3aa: CASSYLLAGGSYEQYF; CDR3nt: TGTGCCAGCAGTTACTTGCTAGCGGGGGGCTCCTACGAGCAGTACTTC
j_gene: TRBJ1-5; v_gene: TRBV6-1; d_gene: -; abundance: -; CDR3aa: CASSDRVGPQHF; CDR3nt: TGTGCCAGCAGTGACAGGGTAGGGCCCCAGCATTTT
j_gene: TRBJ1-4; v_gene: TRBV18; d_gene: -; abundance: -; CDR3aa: CASTDSFNEKLFF; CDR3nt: TGTGCCAGCACAGACAGCTTTAATGAAAAACTGTTTTTT